Listed here are 3 T cell receptor beta chains from one sample, sequenced in a study of blood T cell repertoires in COVID-19. TCRdb's table, derived via immunoSEQ multiplex PCR, lists solely in-frame clones and lacks some. The sample records about 100,000 clones, just under 95% being singletons. The specimen sequenced was peripheral blood. The receptors originated from a woman aged 45 to 65 with COVID-19, enrolled during active disease.

This clone has just a few counts. The chain employs TRBV30 and TRBJ1-6; D possibly corresponds to TRBD1 (5 bases). The CDR3 runs 14 residues. Deletions cut 4 bases from V and 5 bases from J, with 12 bases between. The V gene's germline CDR1 is GTSNPN and CDR2 SVGIG (reference sequence). The CDR3 region has the DNA TGTGCCTGGAAAGGACAAAGTAATAATTCACCCCTCCACTTT. It specifies CAWKGQSNNSPLHF.

The chain has TRBV5-6 and TRBJ1-6; the match to TRBD1 covers 7 bases. The CDR3 consists of 15 residues. The V and J ends lost 2 bases and 7 bases, in that order; junction bases with no gene match: 6. Germline loops: CDR1 SGHDT, CDR2 YYEEEE. The CDR3 sequence is CASSFLQGLNSPLHF. The CDR3 DNA sequence: TGTGCCAGCAGCTTTCTACAGGGGCTCAATTCACCCCTCCACTTT.

V is TRBV27 and J is TRBJ2-1, with 12 bases lining up with TRBD2. With V trimmed by 7 bases and J by 7 bases, 8 bases remained unmatched. The CDR3 consists of 15 residues. Germline-derived CDR1 and CDR2 are MNHEY and SMNVEV (reference sequence). The CDR3 DNA follows: TGTGCCAGCAAATTACTAGCGGGGGGTGGGAATGAGCAGTTCTTC. Translation gives CASKLLAGGGNEQFF.